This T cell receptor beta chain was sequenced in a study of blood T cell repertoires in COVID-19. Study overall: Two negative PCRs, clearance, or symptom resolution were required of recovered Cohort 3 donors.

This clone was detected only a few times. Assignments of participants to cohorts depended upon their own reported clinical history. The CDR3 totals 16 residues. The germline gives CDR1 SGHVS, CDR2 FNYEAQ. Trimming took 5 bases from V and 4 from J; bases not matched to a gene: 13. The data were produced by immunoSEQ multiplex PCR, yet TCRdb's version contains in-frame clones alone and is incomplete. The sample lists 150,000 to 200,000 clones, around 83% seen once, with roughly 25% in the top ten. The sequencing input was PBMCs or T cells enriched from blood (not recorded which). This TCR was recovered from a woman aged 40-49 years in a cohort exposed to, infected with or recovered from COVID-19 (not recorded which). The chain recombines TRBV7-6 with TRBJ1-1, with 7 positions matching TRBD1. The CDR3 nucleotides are TGTGCCAGCAGCCCAGGGGGAGTAGGAAGTGGCACTGAAGCTTTCTTT. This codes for CASSPGGVGSGTEAFF.